The 11 T cell receptor beta chains below all came from one sample that was sequenced in a study of blood T cell repertoires in COVID-19. Clones were sequenced by immunoSEQ multiplex PCR, and TCRdb holds only the in-frame ones, with some missing. Found here are some 100,000 clones, nearly 90% of them singletons; the top ten hold about 6.5%. Sample: peripheral blood. These receptors all come from a woman in her sixties or seventies with acute or convalescent COVID-19.

The J gene is TRBJ1-2, the V gene TRBV3-1 (or the pseudogene TRBV3-2), with 8 positions matching TRBD1. The CDR3 is made up of 17 amino acids. Germline CDR1 is LGHDT and CDR2 is YNNKEL (reference sequence). J gave up 9 bases and V 0 bases, and 15 bases lay outside the gene matches. The CDR3 coding sequence is TGTGCCAGCAGCCAAGATCTTCTGGGACAGGATTATGGGAGCTACACCTTC. Encoded protein: CASSQDLLGQDYGSYTF.

The chain employs TRBV7-8 and TRBJ1-5, with 8 bases lining up with TRBD1. The CDR3 has 15 residues. V was clipped by 4 bases and J by 4 bases; unmatched bases: 6. Germline V CDR1 and CDR2: SGHVS, FQNEAQ. The DNA for the CDR3 is TGTGCCAGCAGCTCAGACAGGGGCCTAAATCAGCCCCAGCATTTT. Protein sequence: CASSSDRGLNQPQHF.

The V and J genes are TRBV6-5 and TRBJ1-2, with TRBD1 identical over 7 bases. Germline assignment: CDR1 MNHEY and CDR2 SVGAGI. The CDR3 runs to 13 residues. V lost 6 bases to trimming and J lost 2 bases; unmatched junction nucleotides: 3. This CDR3 reads CASRETGNYGYTF. CDR3 nucleotide sequence: TGTGCCAGCAGGGAGACAGGGAACTATGGCTACACCTTC.

The chain employs TRBV10-3 and TRBJ1-1, with 7 positions matching TRBD1. This CDR3 is 13 amino acids long. J was trimmed by 4 bases and V by 6 bases; bases with no gene match: 5. CDR1 is ENHRY and CDR2 is SYGVKD in the germline V gene. The CDR3: CAISATGVTEAFF. The CDR3 DNA follows: TGTGCCATCAGCGCAACAGGGGTCACTGAAGCTTTCTTT.

The table lists this clone with a count of one. V and J are TRBV30 and TRBJ1-1; 7 bases align to TRBD1. CDR1 GTSNPN and CDR2 SVGIG come from the germline V gene (reference sequence). V shed 4 bases and J 1 base; nucleotides not matched to a gene: 9. The CDR3 totals 15 residues. DNA for the CDR3: TGTGCCTGGACGGTGGTGGGACAGTGGAACACTGAAGCTTTCTTT. Its translation: CAWTVVGQWNTEAFF.

The chain employs TRBV21-1 and TRBJ2-3; the D call in the table, TRBD2, was not verified against the DNA. TRBV21-1 is described as a pseudogene. The CDR3 runs 13 residues. CDR3 sequence reads: CASSQPPRDTQYF. CDR3 sequence (DNA): TGTGCCAGCAGCCAGCCCCCTAGGGATACGCAGTATTTT.

The chain links TRBV19 to TRBJ1-5, with 7 bases lining up with TRBD1. V was clipped by 6 bases and J by 4 bases; unmatched bases: 6. Germline V gives CDR1 LNHDA, CDR2 SQIVND (reference sequence). The CDR3 has 14 amino acids. The CDR3 DNA reads TGTGCCAGTAGCCTGACAGGGACTAATCAGCCCCAGCATTTT. This encodes CASSLTGTNQPQHF.

In this sample, this clone turned up once. The V gene is TRBV5-1, the J gene TRBJ1-2; D is undetermined. With 0 bases removed from V and 0 bases from J, the gap between germline ends came to 15 bases. Germline V lookup: CDR1 SGHRS, CDR2 YFSETQ. This CDR3 comprises 17 residues. The CDR3 sequence is CASSLGSLGGANYGYTF. The CDR3 DNA sequence: TGCGCCAGCAGCTTGGGCTCTTTGGGAGGCGCTAACTATGGCTACACCTTC.

This clone was detected only a few times. The DNA for the CDR3 is TGTGCCAGCAGTGAACAAGTAGTAGGGGCTGGGGCCAACGTCCTGACTTTC. Protein sequence: CASSEQVVGAGANVLTF. The chain is built from TRBV6-1 and TRBJ2-6, with a tentative D call TRBD1 (5 bases). Trimming took 2 bases from V and 2 from J, leaving 13 bases between them. This CDR3 spans 17 amino acids. Germline V gene lookup returns CDR1 MNHNS and CDR2 SASEGT.

The chain combines TRBV14 with TRBJ2-3; perhaps TRBD2 as D (5 bases). This CDR3 is built from 15 residues. Germline CDR1 is SGHDN and CDR2 is FVKESK. The ends were cut back, 5 bases at V and 0 bases at J, with 12 bases in the middle. The CDR3 nucleotides read TGTGCCAGCAGCTTGGACGGGGTTAGCACAGATACGCAGTATTTT. It translates to CASSLDGVSTDTQYF.

This clone was observed a handful of times. V is TRBV4-2 and J is TRBJ1-4; D possibly corresponds to TRBD1 (5 bases). The germline gives CDR1 LGHNA, CDR2 YNFKEQ. V shed 2 bases and J shed 11 bases, with 18 bases lying between them. This CDR3 comprises 15 residues. In DNA form, the CDR3 reads TGTGCCAGCAGCCAAAGTGTGACAGACTCGTGGAAACTGTTTTTT. Its translation is CASSQSVTDSWKLFF.